These 26 T cell receptor beta chains were all obtained from the same sample, sequenced in a study of cytomegalovirus exposure and HLA in healthy donors. With 60 Vbeta and 13 Jbeta primers, the PCR was carried out. The assay was immunoSEQ multiplex PCR, and TCRdb's table has in-frame clones only and misses some. Among some 130,000 clones listed, about 80% were seen once. Sequences were obtained from PBMCs. The source of these receptors is a man in his thirties or forties in good health and CMV-seronegative.

V usage is TRBV18 and J usage is TRBJ2-1; TRBD2 aligns across 10 bases. Germline loops: CDR1 KGHSH, CDR2 LQKENI. V was clipped by 8 bases and J by 7 bases; unmatched bases: 8. The length of the CDR3 is 14 residues. CDR3 protein: CASQLAGVRNEQFF. In DNA form, the CDR3 reads TGTGCCAGCCAGCTAGCGGGAGTTAGGAATGAGCAGTTCTTC.

The chain has TRBV27 and TRBJ2-7; 8 nucleotides line up with TRBD2. The germline V gene has CDR1 MNHEY and CDR2 SMNVEV (reference sequence). This CDR3 is built from 15 residues. V was pared by 3 bases and J by 0 bases, with 4 bases of the junction left unmatched. CDR3 in DNA: TGTGCCAGCAGTTTGTCCGGGACTAGCTCCTACGAGCAGTACTTC. This translates into CASSLSGTSSYEQYF.

In the case of this clone: Different DNA sequences within this sample yield the same CDR3. This rearrangement joins TRBV5-1 to TRBJ2-2, with a weak D call TRBD1 (6 bases). V dropped 3 bases and J dropped 2 bases, with 14 bases sitting between them. The CDR3 consists of 16 residues. Germline CDR1 is SGHRS and CDR2 is YFSETQ. CDR3 residues: CASSSSGTRNTGELFF. The CDR3 DNA reads TGCGCCAGCAGCTCGTCCGGGACACGAAACACCGGGGAGCTGTTTTTT.

Of note for this clone: Germline and junction disagree at one end, which may indicate a read error. The chain uses TRBV25-1 and TRBJ1-2; 11 bases line up with TRBD1. This CDR3 region has 14 residues. Germline loops: CDR1 MGHDK, CDR2 SYGVNS. DNA of the CDR3: TGTGCCAGCAGTGCTCGGGACAGGGGGTATGGCTACCCCTTC. Translation gives CASSARDRGYGYPF.

The V call is TRBV2, the J call TRBJ2-7; 12 bases line up with TRBD1. Per the germline V gene, CDR1 is SNHLY and CDR2 is FYNNEI. This CDR3 comprises 16 residues. V lost 4 bases to trimming and J lost 4 bases; unmatched junction nucleotides: 8. The DNA of the CDR3 is TGTGCCAGCAGTGTAAGGGGGACAGGGGGCTCTTACGAGCAGTACTTC. This sequence encodes CASSVRGTGGSYEQYF.

The V call is TRBV9, the J call TRBJ2-1; TRBD2 matches at 11 bases. The J segment lost 7 bases and the V segment lost 4 bases, leaving 4 bases of the junction unmatched. There are 14 residues in the CDR3. From germline, CDR1 is SGDLS and CDR2 YYNGEE. Here the CDR3 reads CASSLGTSGNEQFF. CDR3 bases: TGTGCCAGCAGCCTGGGGACTAGCGGAAATGAGCAGTTCTTC.

J is TRBJ1-3 and V is TRBV27; 7 nucleotides line up with TRBD1. This CDR3 contains 16 residues. The germline V gene encodes CDR1 MNHEY and CDR2 SMNVEV (reference sequence). J was trimmed by 1 base and V by 5 bases; bases with no gene match: 8. In DNA, the CDR3 is TGTGCCAGCAGTCCCGGGACAGTCCTATCTGGAAACACCATATATTTT. This gives the protein CASSPGTVLSGNTIYF.

V usage is TRBV4-2 and J usage is TRBJ2-3, with D hard to call. Trimming removed 0 bases from V and 0 bases from J, with 10 bases in between. The CDR3 has 16 amino acids. The germline CDR1 and CDR2 sequences are LGHNA and YNFKEQ. The CDR3 spells CASSQDDSSSTDTQYF. The CDR3 DNA is TGTGCCAGCAGCCAAGATGACTCGTCTAGCACAGATACGCAGTATTTT.

CDR3 sequence reads: CASSPRDREFGYTF. CDR3 nucleotide sequence: TGTGCCAGTAGTCCTCGGGACAGGGAGTTCGGCTACACCTTC. The V call is TRBV19, the J call TRBJ1-2, with 9 bases identical to TRBD1. V lost 5 bases, J lost 8 bases, and 9 bases stayed unmatched. Germline CDR1 reads LNHDA; CDR2 reads SQIVND (reference sequence). The CDR3 is 14 residues long.

The chain employs TRBV11-2 and TRBJ2-5; 9 bases match TRBD1. Trimming took 6 bases from V and 5 from J; bases not matched to a gene: 10. The CDR3 consists of 15 residues. CDR1 is SGHAT and CDR2 is FQNNGV in the germline V gene. The CDR3, as DNA: TGTGCCAGCAGTTCATACAGGGGGCTCGGGGAGACCCAGTACTTC. This gives the protein CASSSYRGLGETQYF.

This chain connects TRBV27 to TRBJ1-2, with 10 positions matching TRBD1. V lost 7 bases, J lost 7 bases, and 9 bases stayed unmatched. The CDR3 is 14 residues long. The germline CDR1 and CDR2 sequences are MNHEY and SMNVEV (reference sequence). The CDR3 bases are TGTGCCAGCAAGACAGGGGGCGTATTGAGTGGCTACACCTTC. This sequence encodes CASKTGGVLSGYTF.

This clone was counted once. The V call is TRBV14, the J call TRBJ2-7; 10 bases fit TRBD1. Trimming took 3 bases from V and 5 from J; bases not matched to a gene: 4. The CDR3 is 14 amino acids. Germline V gene sequence: CDR1 SGHDN, CDR2 FVKESK. The CDR3 nucleotides read TGTGCCAGCAGCCAGACAGGGGGCACGAACGAGCAGTACTTC. Translating gives CASSQTGGTNEQYF. Looking up the rest from reference TRBV14 and TRBJ2-7 gives the full variable domain: EAGVTQFPSHSVIEKGQTVTLRCDPISGHDNLYWYRRVMGKEIKFLLHFVKESKQDESGMPNNRFLAERTGGTYSTLKVQPAELEDSGVYFCASSQTGGTNEQYFGPGTRLTVT.

The V gene is TRBV6-1, the J gene TRBJ1-5; D uncertain. This CDR3 has 16 residues. V lost 2 bases to trimming and J lost 7 bases, with 18 bases between them. CDR1 and CDR2 from the germline V gene are MNHNS and SASEGT. The CDR3 protein is CASSELKTTNMQPQHF. The DNA for the CDR3 is TGTGCCAGCAGTGAACTGAAGACAACGAATATGCAGCCCCAGCATTTT.

A single count supports this clone. The junction shows a germline mismatch at one end, possibly a read error. The chain carries TRBV29-1 and TRBJ1-2, with D possibly TRBD1 on 5 matching bases. Germline V gene lookup returns CDR1 SQVTM and CDR2 ANQGSEA. The CDR3 loop spans 11 amino acids. The CDR3 is CSALGDYGYPF. Written as DNA, the CDR3 is TGCAGCGCGCTGGGGGACTATGGCTACCCCTTC.

The V and J genes are TRBV20-1 and TRBJ2-7; D not certain. The CDR3 length is 11 residues. Per germline, CDR1 DFQATT and CDR2 SNEGSKA (reference sequence). V gave up 5 bases and J gave up 5 bases, with 10 bases separating them. CDR3 nucleotides: TGCAGTGCTCGGTTCGTGGACGAGCAGTACTTC. Translated: CSARFVDEQYF.

The rearrangement joins TRBV9 to TRBJ2-4; D is possibly TRBD2 (6 bases). Germline CDR1 is SGDLS and CDR2 is YYNGEE. Between the trimmed V and J ends, which lost 3 bases and 2 bases, there was a span of 12 bases. The CDR3 has 15 residues. CDR3 sequence reads: CASSAQGGTKNIQYF. The CDR3 DNA reads as TGTGCCAGCAGCGCTCAGGGAGGAACCAAAAACATTCAGTACTTC.

J is TRBJ2-5 and V is TRBV2; 9 nucleotides align to TRBD2. The junction had 8 bases not matched to a gene; V was cut back by 7 bases and J by 5 bases. Germline CDR1 SNHLY, CDR2 FYNNEI. This CDR3 is built from 14 residues. Here the CDR3 DNA reads TGTGCCAGCAATCAGCGGGAGGTCCGGGAGACCCAGTACTTC. It encodes CASNQREVRETQYF. The variable domain in full, completed from reference TRBV2 and TRBJ2-5, reads EPEVTQTPSHQVTQMGQEVILRCVPISNHLYFYWYRQILGQKVEFLVSFYNNEISEKSEIFDDQFSVERPDGSNFTLKIRSTKLEDSAMYFCASNQREVRETQYFGPGTRLLVL.

In its sample, this clone was seen once. This sequence joins TRBV29-1 and TRBJ1-1; possibly TRBD1 for D (6 bases). V lost 2 bases to trimming and J lost 2 bases, with 9 bases between them. The CDR3 has 13 amino acids. The germline CDR1 and CDR2 sequences are SQVTM and ANQGSEA. Here the CDR3 reads CSVERGRNTEAFF. The CDR3 nucleotides are TGCAGCGTTGAAAGGGGGAGAAACACTGAAGCTTTCTTT.

This clone was detected a few times. The J gene is TRBJ2-7, the V gene TRBV7-3, with 11 bases matching TRBD1. This CDR3 comprises 14 residues. With 2 bases clipped from V and 6 bases from J, the junction kept 3 bases outside the gene matches. Germline values: CDR1 SGHTA, CDR2 FQGTGA. The CDR3 region has the DNA TGTGCCAGCAGCTTAGGACAGGGGGCCGGCGAGCAGTACTTC. Translated: CASSLGQGAGEQYF.

This rearrangement joins TRBV19 to TRBJ1-1, with 7 bases lining up with TRBD1. The CDR3 runs to 14 residues. Trimming at V came to 6 bases and at J to 0 bases, leaving 4 bases not matched to a gene. Germline-derived CDR1 and CDR2 are LNHDA and SQIVND (reference sequence). The CDR3 sequence: CASSQTGLNTEAFF. The DNA for the CDR3 is TGTGCCAGTAGCCAGACAGGGTTGAACACTGAAGCTTTCTTT. Based on the CDR3 plus reference TRBV19 and TRBJ1-1, the full variable domain is DGGITQSPKYLFRKEGQNVTLSCEQNLNHDAMYWYRQDPGQGLRLIYYSQIVNDFQKGDIAEGYSVSREKKESFPLTVTSAQKNPTAFYLCASSQTGLNTEAFFGQGTRLTVV.

This clone was counted between two and nine times. This rearrangement joins TRBV2 to TRBJ2-7; no clear D. V lost 8 bases and J 3 bases, leaving 5 bases between the germline ends. The CDR3 runs 10 residues. Germline CDR1 SNHLY, CDR2 FYNNEI. The CDR3 coding sequence is TGTGCCAGCGCACTCTACGAGCAGTACTTC. Encoded protein: CASALYEQYF.

The chain employs TRBV29-1 and TRBJ1-1; D is unresolved. Germline lookup yields CDR1 SQVTM and CDR2 ANQGSEA. This CDR3 comprises 13 residues. The V end was cut by 4 bases, the J end by 4 bases, with 13 bases between. CDR3 nucleotides: TGCAGCGTTGGGAAAGGGAGAGGCACTGAAGCTTTCTTT. Its translation is CSVGKGRGTEAFF.

The J gene is TRBJ2-7, the V gene TRBV15, with 8 bases lining up with TRBD1. The CDR3 loop spans 17 amino acids. The V gene end was trimmed by 1 base and the J gene end by 4 bases; junction bases not matched to a gene: 12. CDR1 is LNHNV and CDR2 is YYDKDF in the germline V gene (reference sequence). The CDR3: CATSRGVTGGPFYEQYF. For the CDR3, the DNA is TGTGCCACCAGCAGAGGCGTTACAGGGGGTCCTTTTTACGAGCAGTACTTC.

This clone was observed a handful of times. The chain carries TRBV5-6 and TRBJ1-4; D gene ambiguous. The germline V and J ends were trimmed by 5 bases and 7 bases, with 15 bases remaining between them. The germline gives CDR1 SGHDT, CDR2 YYEEEE. The CDR3 is 14 residues long. As DNA, the CDR3 is TGTGCCAGCAGGGAGAAAGGTGGAGGTGAAAAACTGTTTTTT. This codes for CASREKGGGEKLFF.

The chain links TRBV7-9 to TRBJ2-1; the match to TRBD2 covers 7 bases. V dropped 3 bases and J dropped 5; count of bases not matched to a gene: 7. The CDR3 sequence is 15 residues long. Germline V gene lookup returns CDR1 SEHNR and CDR2 FQNEAQ (reference sequence). This chain's CDR3 is CASSFSRGGNNEQFF. The DNA for the CDR3 is TGTGCCAGCAGCTTCAGTCGGGGAGGGAACAATGAGCAGTTCTTC.

There are a few counts of this clone. The chain recombines TRBV9 with TRBJ1-2; perhaps TRBD1 as D (6 bases). Germline V gene data show CDR1 as SGDLS and CDR2 as YYNGEE. V lost 3 bases, J lost 3 bases, and 9 bases lay in between. This CDR3 has 13 amino acids. The CDR3 is CASSAGTYYGYTF. The CDR3, as DNA: TGTGCCAGCAGCGCCGGGACATACTATGGCTACACCTTC. The variable domain in full, completed from reference TRBV9 and TRBJ1-2, reads DSGVTQTPKHLITATGQRVTLRCSPRSGDLSVYWYQQSLDQGLQFLIQYYNGEERAKGNILERFSAQQFPDLHSELNLSSLELGDSALYFCASSAGTYYGYTFGSGTRLTVV.